These 4 T cell receptor beta chains were all obtained from the same sample, sequenced in a study of shared clonotypes between healthy human individuals. Profiling relied on immunoSEQ multiplex PCR, and the TCRdb table lists in-frame clones only, not all of them. In the table there are around 990,000 clones, approximately 80% of which are singletons. Sequenced sample: memory CD4+ T cells from PBMCs. Noted subset: CD45RA-negative fraction. The receptors derive from a young man in good health. Some clones in this sample may be carry-over from other donors' samples.

The chain combines TRBV6-6 with TRBJ1-2, with 9 bases aligning to TRBD1. Germline V lookup: CDR1 MNHNY, CDR2 SVGAGI (reference sequence). The CDR3 loop spans 15 amino acids. V lost 2 bases to trimming and J lost 8 bases; unmatched junction nucleotides: 9. The CDR3 spells CASSYGQDRGQGYTF. The DNA for the CDR3 is TGTGCCAGCAGTTACGGACAGGACAGGGGTCAGGGCTACACCTTC.

For the CDR3, the DNA is TGTGCCAGCAGCCCCTCTATCTTTGGCTACACCTTC. Translation: CASSPSIFGYTF. The V gene is TRBV7-9, the J gene TRBJ1-2; no clear D. V was pared by 5 bases and J by 7 bases, with 11 bases between. The germline gives CDR1 SEHNR, CDR2 FQNEAQ (reference sequence). The CDR3 contains 12 residues.

The DNA for the CDR3 is TGTGCCAGCAGCGCACCGGGACTTAGCTCCTACAATGAGCAGTTCTTC. Translating it yields CASSAPGLSSYNEQFF. The rearrangement uses TRBV7-2 and TRBJ2-1; maybe TRBD2 (6 bases). V lost 5 bases and J lost 0, with 14 bases in between. There are 16 residues in the CDR3. CDR1 is SGHTA and CDR2 is FQGNSA in the germline V gene.

This chain links TRBV2 with TRBJ2-5; D ambiguous. Between the trimmed V and J ends, which lost 5 bases and 1 base, there was a span of 8 bases. The CDR3 sequence is 13 residues long. CDR1 and CDR2 (germline): SNHLY, FYNNEI. The CDR3 sequence is CASSSRSQETQYF. The DNA of the CDR3 is TGTGCCAGCAGTTCCCGTAGCCAAGAGACCCAGTACTTC.